This is a list of T cell receptor beta chains from one sample in a study of shared T cell receptors in the human thymus. Measured with immunoSEQ multiplex PCR; TCRdb has only the in-frame clones, and not every one. Of 550,000 to 800,000 clones listed, 80% to 90% are singletons. These records were also assigned to another study, of human thymus T cells.

Input material: thymocytes. These TCRs come from a girl less than two years old with a congenital heart defect. CDR3s include the opening cysteine and the closing phenylalanine or tryptophan. D genes are given only for firm matches. Part of the rows lack a size; the others show once, few, many or a class for expanded clones.

V gene: TRBV25-1
D gene: TRBD1
clone size: .
J gene: TRBJ2-7
CDR3 DNA: TGTGCCAGCACTAACGACCGGGGGACAGGGTCCTACGAGCAGTACTTC
CDR3 protein: CASTNDRGTGSYEQYF

V gene: TRBV13
D gene: TRBD2
clone size: .
J gene: TRBJ2-7
CDR3 DNA: TGTGCCAGCAGCGCCCGACTAGCGGGGGTTGACGAGCAGTACTTC
CDR3 protein: CASSARLAGVDEQYF

V gene: TRBV12-5
D gene: .
clone size: .
J gene: TRBJ1-6
CDR3 DNA: TGTGCTAGTGGCTTAGACAGAGACTCACCCCTCCACTTT
CDR3 protein: CASGLDRDSPLHF

V gene: TRBV28
D gene: TRBD1
clone size: once
J gene: TRBJ1-5
CDR3 DNA: TGTGCCAGCAGTGAGGGGGCTAGTGGTCAGCCCCAGCATTTT
CDR3 protein: CASSEGASGQPQHF

V gene: TRBV18
D gene: .
clone size: .
J gene: TRBJ1-2
CDR3 DNA: TGTGCCAGCTCATTTTCCGGGACTAACTATGGCTACACCTTC
CDR3 protein: CASSFSGTNYGYTF

V gene: TRBV18
D gene: .
clone size: .
J gene: TRBJ2-7
CDR3 DNA: TGTGCCAGCTCACCACCGATTTCCCCTCGGGAGAGGAACGAGCAGTACTTC
CDR3 protein: CASSPPISPRERNEQYF

V gene: TRBV4-2
D gene: .
clone size: .
J gene: TRBJ1-1
CDR3 DNA: TGTGCCGGCAGCCAAGTATCAGCGGCGCCGCGTGGGGACACTGAAGCTTTCTTT
CDR3 protein: CAGSQVSAAPRGDTEAFF

V gene: TRBV5-1
D gene: TRBD2
clone size: .
J gene: TRBJ2-6
CDR3 DNA: TGCGCCAGCAGAGGGAGGGGCTCTTGTCCCTCTGGGGCCAACGTCCTGACTTTC
CDR3 protein: CASRGRGSCPSGANVLTF

V gene: TRBV18
D gene: TRBD2
clone size: .
J gene: TRBJ2-1
CDR3 DNA: TGTGCCAGCTCACGGCGGGGGTTTTACAATGAGCAGTTCTTC
CDR3 protein: CASSRRGFYNEQFF

V gene: TRBV7-8
D gene: TRBD1
clone size: .
J gene: TRBJ1-2
CDR3 DNA: TGTGCCAGCAGCCCTCGGGACAGCTTAAACTATGGCTACACCTTC
CDR3 protein: CASSPRDSLNYGYTF

V gene: TRBV4-1
D gene: .
clone size: .
J gene: TRBJ1-2
CDR3 DNA: TGCGCCAGCAGCCAAGATTGGGAGTCGGGAGGGAGGGAGGGATTC
CDR3 protein: CASSQDWESGGREGF

V gene: TRBV7-2
D gene: .
clone size: .
J gene: TRBJ1-1
CDR3 DNA: TGTGCCAGCAGCCCCTTCTTCTTT
CDR3 protein: CASSPFFF

V gene: TRBV4-1
D gene: .
clone size: .
J gene: TRBJ1-6
CDR3 DNA: TGCGCCAGCAGCCAATTCGCAGGGGCAAGAAGCTCCTATAATTCACCCCTCCACTTT
CDR3 protein: CASSQFAGARSSYNSPLHF

V gene: TRBV5-1
D gene: .
clone size: .
J gene: TRBJ1-1
CDR3 DNA: TGCGCCAGCAGCTTGGCCCCGGGAGTCATGAACACTGAAGCTTTCTTT
CDR3 protein: CASSLAPGVMNTEAFF

V gene: TRBV4-1
D gene: TRBD1
clone size: .
J gene: TRBJ1-2
CDR3 DNA: TGCGCCAGCAGCCAAGACAGGACAGGGTTCAGCTACACCTTC
CDR3 protein: CASSQDRTGFSYTF

V gene: TRBV28
D gene: .
clone size: .
J gene: TRBJ1-5
CDR3 DNA: TGTGCCAGTCACGAGCCCCGGGGAGGCAATCAGCCCCAGCATTTT
CDR3 protein: CASHEPRGGNQPQHF

V gene: TRBV14
D gene: TRBD2
clone size: .
J gene: TRBJ2-2
CDR3 DNA: TGTGCCAGCAGCCAGGTTAGCGGGGTTAGAACCGGGGAGCTGTTTTTT
CDR3 protein: CASSQVSGVRTGELFF

V gene: TRBV9
D gene: TRBD2
clone size: .
J gene: TRBJ2-7
CDR3 DNA: TGTGCCAGCAGCGTACGTCGCTTGACTAGCAGTGTGACACATAGATACGAGCAGTACTTC
CDR3 protein: CASSVRRLTSSVTHRYEQYF

V gene: TRBV9
D gene: .
clone size: .
J gene: TRBJ1-2
CDR3 DNA: TGTGCCAGCAGCGTAGATGGCAGTGATGGCTACACCTTC
CDR3 protein: CASSVDGSDGYTF

V gene: TRBV25-1
D gene: .
clone size: .
J gene: TRBJ1-1
CDR3 DNA: TGTGCCAGCAGTGAGCAGAAGGGGAAGGACACTGAAGCTTTCTTT
CDR3 protein: CASSEQKGKDTEAFF

V gene: TRBV6-1
D gene: .
clone size: .
J gene: TRBJ1-1
CDR3 DNA: TGTGCCAGCAGTAAAGACAGTACCGACAATTTGAACACTGAAGCTTTCTTT
CDR3 protein: CASSKDSTDNLNTEAFF

V gene: TRBV2
D gene: .
clone size: .
J gene: TRBJ1-1
CDR3 DNA: TGTGCCAGCGGGGGGGCTAGGGTGGGGACTGAAGCTTTCTTT
CDR3 protein: CASGGARVGTEAFF

V gene: TRBV5-6
D gene: TRBD1
clone size: few
J gene: TRBJ2-7
CDR3 DNA: TGTGCCAGCAGCCGCCCTAGGGGGCGAGCCTACGAGCAGTACTTC
CDR3 protein: CASSRPRGRAYEQYF

V gene: TRBV6-6
D gene: TRBD1
clone size: .
J gene: TRBJ2-3
CDR3 DNA: TGTGCCAGCAATATCCGGGACAGATACACAGATACGCAGTATTTT
CDR3 protein: CASNIRDRYTDTQYF

V gene: TRBV10-3
D gene: TRBD1
clone size: .
J gene: TRBJ1-1
CDR3 DNA: TGTGCCATCAGGACCGGGACAGGGCGCATGAACACTGAAGCTTTCTTT
CDR3 protein: CAIRTGTGRMNTEAFF

V gene: TRBV6-6
D gene: .
clone size: few
J gene: TRBJ1-2
CDR3 DNA: TGTGCCAGCAGTTTGGGGGGGCTAGGCTATGGCTACACCTTC
CDR3 protein: CASSLGGLGYGYTF

V gene: TRBV28
D gene: TRBD1
clone size: once
J gene: TRBJ1-6
CDR3 DNA: TGTGCCAGCAGTTTAGGGCAGGGGGAATCACCCCTCCACTTT
CDR3 protein: CASSLGQGESPLHF

V gene: TRBV6-5
D gene: .
clone size: .
J gene: TRBJ2-7
CDR3 DNA: TGTGCCAGCAGTTACTTGACACCGGTCTTTGGTGAGCAGTACTTC
CDR3 protein: CASSYLTPVFGEQYF

V gene: TRBV19
D gene: TRBD1
clone size: .
J gene: TRBJ1-1
CDR3 DNA: TGTGCCAGTAGTATTGGGGACAGCTTGAACACTGAAGCTTTCTTT
CDR3 protein: CASSIGDSLNTEAFF

V gene: TRBV6-6
D gene: TRBD1
clone size: once
J gene: TRBJ1-1
CDR3 DNA: TGTGCCAGCACCATCCCCCTAACAGGGGGCACTGAAGCTTTCTTT
CDR3 protein: CASTIPLTGGTEAFF

V gene: TRBV4-1
D gene: TRBD1
clone size: .
J gene: TRBJ1-2
CDR3 DNA: TGCGCCAGCAGCCAAGTATGGGACAGAGCTAACTATGGCTACACCTTC
CDR3 protein: CASSQVWDRANYGYTF

V gene: TRBV4-1
D gene: TRBD2
clone size: once
J gene: TRBJ2-7
CDR3 DNA: TGCGCCAGCAGCCAAGTGGGGGGGGGTTCCTACGAGCAGTACTTC
CDR3 protein: CASSQVGGGSYEQYF

V gene: TRBV6-5
D gene: .
clone size: .
J gene: TRBJ2-3
CDR3 DNA: TGTGCCAGCAGTTACAGTACAGCCACAGATACGCAGTATTTT
CDR3 protein: CASSYSTATDTQYF

V gene: TRBV28
D gene: TRBD1
clone size: .
J gene: TRBJ2-7
CDR3 DNA: TGTGCCAGCAGCCGTGGACCGGACAGGGTTCCCTACGAGCAGTACTTC
CDR3 protein: CASSRGPDRVPYEQYF

V gene: TRBV5-5
D gene: TRBD1
clone size: .
J gene: TRBJ1-4
CDR3 DNA: TGTGCCAGCAGCCCTATCAGGGGGCTCGGTGAAAAACTGTTTTTT
CDR3 protein: CASSPIRGLGEKLFF

V gene: TRBV5-1
D gene: .
clone size: .
J gene: TRBJ2-1
CDR3 DNA: TGCGCCAGCAGCTTGGTAGAACAGGGTTCTAGGGTTTACAATGAGCAGTTCTTC
CDR3 protein: CASSLVEQGSRVYNEQFF

V gene: TRBV5-4
D gene: .
clone size: .
J gene: TRBJ1-3
CDR3 DNA: TGTGCCGACGGGGATCACTCTGGAAACACCATATATTTT
CDR3 protein: CADGDHSGNTIYF

V gene: TRBV25-1
D gene: TRBD1
clone size: once
J gene: TRBJ1-1
CDR3 DNA: TGTGCCAGCACCAAACAGGGGGCGACGCAAATGAACACTGAAGCTTTCTTT
CDR3 protein: CASTKQGATQMNTEAFF

V gene: TRBV6-5
D gene: .
clone size: .
J gene: TRBJ2-3
CDR3 DNA: TGTGCCAGCAGTTACTCGGCCAGGTTGACAGATACGCAGTATTTT
CDR3 protein: CASSYSARLTDTQYF

V gene: TRBV4-3
D gene: TRBD2
clone size: once
J gene: TRBJ2-1
CDR3 DNA: TGCGCCAGCAGCCAAATCACTAGACTAGCGGGGGGGATCAATGAGCAGTTCTTC
CDR3 protein: CASSQITRLAGGINEQFF

V gene: TRBV5-1
D gene: TRBD1
clone size: .
J gene: TRBJ1-6
CDR3 DNA: TGCGCCAGCAGCTCGGGACAGGGGCCCAATTCACCCCTCCACTTT
CDR3 protein: CASSSGQGPNSPLHF

V gene: TRBV9
D gene: .
clone size: .
J gene: TRBJ2-1
CDR3 DNA: TGTGCCAGCAGCGCGACGGGAGATGAGCAGTTCTTC
CDR3 protein: CASSATGDEQFF

V gene: TRBV14
D gene: TRBD1
clone size: .
J gene: TRBJ1-1
CDR3 DNA: TGTGCCAGCAGCCAAGTGCGACAGGGGGTTCGGAACACTGAAGCTTTCTTT
CDR3 protein: CASSQVRQGVRNTEAFF

V gene: TRBV12-5
D gene: TRBD2
clone size: .
J gene: TRBJ2-7
CDR3 DNA: TGTGCTAGTGGTTTCCCTATAGCGGGGGGGTACCTCTACGAGCAGTACTTC
CDR3 protein: CASGFPIAGGYLYEQYF

V gene: TRBV27
D gene: .
clone size: once
J gene: TRBJ1-2
CDR3 DNA: TGTGCCAGCAGTTTATCGGGAGCAGGGGTCAGTGGCTACACCTTC
CDR3 protein: CASSLSGAGVSGYTF

V gene: TRBV6-5
D gene: .
clone size: .
J gene: TRBJ1-1
CDR3 DNA: TGTGCCAGCAGTTACTCGACTGGCGCTGAAGCTTTCTTT
CDR3 protein: CASSYSTGAEAFF

V gene: TRBV7-3
D gene: TRBD1
clone size: .
J gene: TRBJ1-6
CDR3 DNA: TGTGCCAGCAGCAAAACCGGGACAGGGTTTTCACCCCTCCACTTT
CDR3 protein: CASSKTGTGFSPLHF

V gene: TRBV5-5
D gene: .
clone size: .
J gene: TRBJ1-4
CDR3 DNA: TGTGCCAGCAGCTCAGGGAGGGAGGTTGAAAAACTGTTTTTT
CDR3 protein: CASSSGREVEKLFF

V gene: TRBV2
D gene: TRBD1
clone size: .
J gene: TRBJ1-3
CDR3 DNA: TGTGCCAGCAGCGGACAGGGGCCCATGTACTCTGGAAACACCATATATTTT
CDR3 protein: CASSGQGPMYSGNTIYF

V gene: TRBV28
D gene: .
clone size: .
J gene: TRBJ1-2
CDR3 DNA: TGTGCCAGCAGTTTAGAGGGGACATCCCCTCAGGATGGCTACACCTTC
CDR3 protein: CASSLEGTSPQDGYTF

V gene: TRBV4-3
D gene: .
clone size: .
J gene: TRBJ1-2
CDR3 DNA: TGCGCCAGCAGCCTAACGTGGGGCAGGGTTGGCTACACCTTC
CDR3 protein: CASSLTWGRVGYTF

V gene: TRBV6-6
D gene: .
clone size: .
J gene: TRBJ2-7
CDR3 DNA: TGTGCCAGCAGTGCCCACCTATCGAGGGCCTACGAGCAGTACTTC
CDR3 protein: CASSAHLSRAYEQYF

V gene: TRBV5-5
D gene: .
clone size: .
J gene: TRBJ2-5
CDR3 DNA: TGTGCCAGCAGCTTGGTACCTACACCGTCCGAGGACCAGTACTTC
CDR3 protein: CASSLVPTPSEDQYF

V gene: TRBV2
D gene: TRBD1
clone size: .
J gene: TRBJ2-2
CDR3 DNA: TGTGCCAGCATGCCGGGACAGGGAACCGGGGAGCTGTTTTTT
CDR3 protein: CASMPGQGTGELFF

V gene: TRBV5-1
D gene: TRBD1
clone size: .
J gene: TRBJ1-1
CDR3 DNA: TGCGCCAGCAAGGGACAGGTGGCCACTGAAGCTTTCTTT
CDR3 protein: CASKGQVATEAFF

V gene: TRBV5-4
D gene: TRBD1
clone size: .
J gene: TRBJ2-5
CDR3 DNA: TGTGCCAGCAGCTCGACCGGGACAGGGATTAGGGAGACCCAGTACTTC
CDR3 protein: CASSSTGTGIRETQYF

V gene: TRBV6-5
D gene: .
clone size: .
J gene: TRBJ2-7
CDR3 DNA: TGTGCCAGCAGTTACGATCGGAGGGACGAGCAGTACTTC
CDR3 protein: CASSYDRRDEQYF

V gene: TRBV10-3
D gene: TRBD2
clone size: .
J gene: TRBJ2-7
CDR3 DNA: TGTGCCACCGCCAAACTAGCGGGGGCCTACGAGCAGTACTTC
CDR3 protein: CATAKLAGAYEQYF